Listed here are 29 T cell receptor beta chains from one sample, sequenced in a study of Tregs in tolerant kidney transplant recipients. Profiling relied on immunoSEQ multiplex PCR, and the TCRdb table lists in-frame clones only, not all of them. The table lists 50,000 or so clones. The sample consisted of CD4+ T cells from blood, taken before the transplant. These TCRs come from a human donor who received a combined kidney and bone marrow transplant.

On this clone: The observed sequence ends 3 residues before the CDR3 terminus, with the missing tail filled in from the germline J gene. The chain uses TRBV18 and TRBJ2-2; no clear D gene. Trimming stripped 3 bases from V and 0 bases from J, with 11 bases between. Per germline, CDR1 KGHSH and CDR2 LQKENI. The CDR3 has 16 residues. CDR3 loop: CASSPIRISNTGELFF. The CDR3 bases that were read are TGTGCCAGCTCACCTATCAGGATCTCGAACACCGGGGAG.

Of note for this clone: The CDR3 end falls 3 residues outside the read, so it is completed with the germline J gene. The chain joins TRBV7-8 to TRBJ2-4, with 7 bases identical to TRBD2. The V gene's germline CDR1 is SGHVS and CDR2 FQNEAQ. J lost 7 bases, V lost 5 bases, and 5 bases had no gene match. This CDR3 comprises 13 residues. The covered CDR3 bases are TGTGCCAGCAGCCCCGGGACTAATAACATT. This sequence encodes CASSPGTNNI. The entire CDR3 sequence reads CASSPGTNNIQYF.

Turning to this clone: The sequence runs out 3 residues before the end of the CDR3; the remainder is reconstructed from the germline J gene. This chain joins TRBV10-2 and TRBJ1-4; weak D call: TRBD1 (6 bases). Germline V gene data show CDR1 as WSHSY and CDR2 as SAAADI. The CDR3 contains 14 residues. V dropped 0 bases and J dropped 7 bases, with 9 bases sitting between them. The CDR3: CASSESTGSEKLFF. The sequenced part of the CDR3 DNA is TGCGCCAGCAGTGAGTCGACAGGTAGTGAAAAA.

With regard to this clone: The junction differs from germline at one of its ends, possibly a read error. The read ends 3 residues early relative to the CDR3; the germline J gene fills the gap. This rearrangement joins TRBV20-1 to TRBJ2-3, with a possible D match to TRBD2 (6 bases). The CDR3 has 15 amino acids. Germline V gene lookup returns CDR1 DFQATT and CDR2 SNEGSKA (reference sequence). CDR3 bases read: TGTAGTGCTAGAGATCGCGGGAAAAGCACAGATACG. Translation: CSARDRGKSTDT. The complete CDR3 reads CSARDRGKSTDTQYF.

As concerns this clone: The read falls 3 residues short of the CDR3 end, and the missing part is taken from the germline J gene. J is TRBJ2-1 and V is TRBV20-1; D perhaps matches TRBD1 (6 bases). The CDR3 length is 14 residues. Germline lookup yields CDR1 DFQATT and CDR2 SNEGSKA (reference sequence). With 3 bases removed from V and 6 bases from J, the gap between germline ends came to 15 bases. The CDR3 protein is CSARGAHGINEQFF. CDR3 DNA (partial): TGCAGTGCTAGGGGGGCCCACGGGATCAATGAG.

As to this clone: The read terminates 3 residues before the CDR3 end, so the remaining end is supplied by the germline J gene. V is TRBV7-9 and J is TRBJ1-1; D gene uncertain. The V gene lost 8 bases and the J gene lost 3 bases, with 10 bases spanning the gap. CDR1 and CDR2 (germline): SEHNR, FQNEAQ (reference sequence). This CDR3 has 12 amino acids. The CDR3 region is CASHTRDTEAFF. Incomplete CDR3 DNA: TGTGCCAGCCACACGAGGGACACTGAA.

In regard to this clone: With the read ending 3 residues before the CDR3 end, the germline J gene is used to fill in that end. The chain carries TRBV18 and TRBJ1-2; no firm D call. The CDR3 is 14 residues long. V lost 0 bases to trimming and J lost 4 bases, with 9 bases between them. The germline V gene has CDR1 KGHSH and CDR2 LQKENI. The CDR3 region is CASSPPPPTYGYTF. Incomplete CDR3 DNA: TGTGCCAGCTCACCACCCCCCCCTACCTATGGC.

Note on this clone: The read gets to within 3 residues of the CDR3 end, and the germline J gene fills in the rest. This sequence joins TRBV19 and TRBJ2-5, with D possibly TRBD2 on 5 matching bases. Trimming took off 4 bases at V and 1 base at J, with 13 bases between the two ends. The CDR3 extends over 15 amino acids. CDR1 LNHDA and CDR2 SQIVND come from the germline V gene (reference sequence). CDR3 bases read: TGTGCCAGTAGTACCCCCGGGGAGCCCCAAGAGACC. Translating gives CASSTPGEPQET. The whole CDR3 is CASSTPGEPQETQYF.

Incomplete CDR3 DNA: TGCAGTGCTGGCACTAGCGGGAGAGGCGGGGAG. Protein sequence: CSAGTSGRGGE. The complete CDR3 reads CSAGTSGRGGELFF. This chain uses TRBV20-1 with TRBJ2-2; TRBD2 matches at 11 bases. The sequenced fragment ends 3 residues before the CDR3 boundary, so the rest is inferred from the germline J gene. The CDR3 spans 14 residues. The J segment lost 7 bases and the V segment lost 5 bases, leaving 6 bases of the junction unmatched. Germline assignment: CDR1 DFQATT and CDR2 SNEGSKA (reference sequence).

For this clone: The read ends 3 residues shy of where the CDR3 ends; the end is completed using the germline J gene. The chain links TRBV6-2 or TRBV6-3 to TRBJ1-1; no definite D call. From germline, CDR1 is MNHEY and CDR2 SVGEGT. The CDR3 runs 12 residues. Trimming stripped 3 bases from V and 3 bases from J, with 5 bases between. The CDR3 sequence is CASSYRDTEAFF. The DNA read from the CDR3 is TGTGCCAGCAGTTATAGGGACACTGAA.

Notes on this clone: The read falls 3 residues short of the CDR3 end, and the missing part is taken from the germline J gene. The rearrangement uses TRBV11-3 and TRBJ2-2; D is ambiguous. The V end was cut by 3 bases, the J end by 5 bases, with 4 bases between. The CDR3 has 12 amino acids. CDR1 and CDR2 from the germline V gene are SGHNT and YENEEA. This CDR3 is CASSFRTGELFF. Partial CDR3 DNA: TGTGCCAGCAGCTTCCGGACCGGGGAG. Looking up the rest from reference TRBV11-3 and TRBJ2-2 gives the full variable domain: EAGVVQSPRYKIIEKKQPVAFWCNPISGHNTLYWYLQNLGQGPELLIRYENEEAVDDSQLPKDRFSAERLKGVDSTLKIQPAELGDSAVYLCASSFRTGELFFGEGSRLTVL.

Worth noting for this clone: Read coverage stops 3 residues before the CDR3 terminus; the germline J gene supplies the remainder. This chain uses TRBV30 with TRBJ1-1; D gene ambiguous. There are 16 residues in the CDR3. The V gene's germline CDR1 is GTSNPN and CDR2 SVGIG (reference sequence). V was pared by 0 bases and J by 1 base, with 15 bases between. The DNA read from the CDR3 is TGTGCCTGGAGTGTACTTTTGCGACAACGGAACACTGAA. Amino acid sequence: CAWSVLLRQRNTE. The complete CDR3 reads CAWSVLLRQRNTEAFF.

Incomplete CDR3 DNA: TGTGCCAGCAGCTTCACGGCAGGTTATAATGAAAAA. As protein: CASSFTAGYNEK. The full CDR3 protein is CASSFTAGYNEKLFF. The chain employs TRBV7-2 and TRBJ1-4, with unresolved D. The read ends 3 residues before the CDR3 terminus; that terminus is restored from the germline J gene. V lost 3 bases and J 4 bases, leaving 12 bases between the germline ends. This CDR3 has 15 residues. Germline CDR1 is SGHTA and CDR2 is FQGNSA.

A word on this clone: The read falls 3 residues short of the CDR3 end, and the missing part is taken from the germline J gene. The chain joins TRBV10-3 to TRBJ2-5; D remains ambiguous. V lost 6 bases, J lost 0 bases, and 8 bases lay in between. Per germline, CDR1 ENHRY and CDR2 SYGVKD. The CDR3 extends over 13 amino acids. CDR3 DNA, as far as it was read: TGTGCCATCAGAACTCTCAACCAAGAGACC. Protein product: CAIRTLNQET. The entire CDR3 protein reads CAIRTLNQETQYF.

With regard to this clone: The CDR3 extends 3 residues past the end of the read, so its final part is completed from the germline J gene. This rearrangement joins TRBV7-2 to TRBJ2-2; D could derive from TRBD1 or TRBD2 (6 bases each). The germline gives CDR1 SGHTA, CDR2 FQGNSA. This CDR3 has 15 amino acids. Trimming removed 7 bases at V and 7 bases at J, with 19 bases between. CDR3 region: CASIKGGGSHGELFF. Partial CDR3 DNA: TGTGCCAGCATTAAAGGAGGGGGAAGTCACGGGGAG.

On this clone: The read stops 3 residues short of the end of the CDR3; the missing end is completed from the germline J gene. This chain connects TRBV18 to TRBJ1-1; 7 nucleotides align to TRBD1. The CDR3 length is 14 residues. The germline CDR1 and CDR2 sequences are KGHSH and LQKENI. CDR3 sequence: CASSPPMRGGEAFF. The part of the CDR3 DNA that was read is TGTGCCAGCTCACCACCTATGAGAGGGGGCGAA.

In the case of this clone: The CDR3 is cut off 3 residues early in the read; its end comes from the germline J gene. This chain uses TRBV19 with TRBJ2-2; the D is unclear. Trimming pared 5 bases from V and 4 bases from J, leaving 14 bases between. This CDR3 contains 15 residues. Germline V gives CDR1 LNHDA, CDR2 SQIVND (reference sequence). The CDR3 DNA, read in part, is TGTGCCAGTAGTCGTCTAGATCGGATCACCGGGGAG. Translating gives CASSRLDRITGE. The CDR3 reads in full as CASSRLDRITGELFF. Supplemented by reference TRBV19 and TRBJ2-2, the full variable domain reads DGGITQSPKYLFRKEGQNVTLSCEQNLNHDAMYWYRQDPGQGLRLIYYSQIVNDFQKGDIAEGYSVSREKKESFPLTVTSAQKNPTAFYLCASSRLDRITGELFFGEGSRLTVL.

About this clone: The read terminates 3 residues before the CDR3 end, so the remaining end is supplied by the germline J gene. The V and J genes are TRBV20-1 and TRBJ2-6; perhaps TRBD1 as D (6 bases). The V and J ends lost 1 base and 6 bases respectively, with 16 bases between them. Germline loops: CDR1 DFQATT, CDR2 SNEGSKA (reference sequence). The length of the CDR3 is 16 residues. CDR3 bases read: TGCAGTGCTAGAGTCCCCGACAGGCCATCGGCCAACGTC. Translated, it gives CSARVPDRPSANV. The entire CDR3 is CSARVPDRPSANVLTF.

In the case of this clone: The CDR3 end lies 3 residues beyond the end of the read and is filled in from the germline J gene. The V and J genes are TRBV2 and TRBJ1-1; 7 bases line up with TRBD1. The CDR3 loop spans 15 amino acids. Germline assignment: CDR1 SNHLY and CDR2 FYNNEI. The covered CDR3 bases are TGTGCCAGCAGTGAGACCGGGACAGAAGTTCAGGAA. Translating gives CASSETGTEVQE. The entire CDR3 sequence reads CASSETGTEVQEAFF.

Notes on this clone: Sequencing ends 3 residues short of the CDR3 end; the germline J gene provides the rest. The chain carries TRBV10-3 and TRBJ2-7; 15 bases agree with TRBD2. Germline CDR1 is ENHRY and CDR2 is SYGVKD. Losses at the gene ends were 10 bases for V and 4 bases for J; bases not matched to a gene: 5. The CDR3 loop spans 14 amino acids. The sequenced CDR3 bases are TGTGCCACCCGGACTAGCGGGAGGGAATACGAG. This translates into CATRTSGREYE. The full CDR3 protein reads CATRTSGREYEQYF.

The CDR3 loop is CASSIQGTGELFF. CDR3 DNA, as far as it was read: TGTGCCAGTAGTATACAGGGCACCGGGGAG. This chain uses TRBV19 with TRBJ2-2; the D gene is possibly TRBD1 (5 bases). The DNA ends 3 residues before the CDR3 does, and the rest of the CDR3 is filled in from the germline J gene. The CDR3 runs 13 residues. V was trimmed by 2 bases and J by 4 bases, leaving 5 bases between them. CDR1 and CDR2 (germline): LNHDA, SQIVND (reference sequence).

Comments on this clone: The observed sequence ends 3 residues before the CDR3 terminus, with the missing tail filled in from the germline J gene. V is TRBV6-2 or TRBV6-3 and J is TRBJ1-1; D perhaps matches TRBD1 (5 bases). This CDR3 region has 13 residues. Germline V gives CDR1 MNHEY, CDR2 SVGEGT. The CDR3 bases that were read are TGTGCCAGCAGTGGACAAAAGGGACTAGGG. It specifies CASSGQKGLG. The CDR3 as a whole reads CASSGQKGLGAFF.

Points on this clone: The sequence runs out 3 residues before the end of the CDR3; the remainder is reconstructed from the germline J gene. The J gene is TRBJ1-5, the V gene TRBV19, with 8 bases matching TRBD1. Germline V gives CDR1 LNHDA, CDR2 SQIVND (reference sequence). CDR3 length: 16 amino acids. V gave up 4 bases and J gave up 2 bases; unmatched junction bases: 7. The CDR3 sequence: CASSTRPGQGNQPQHF. CDR3 DNA (partial): TGTGCCAGTAGTACCAGACCGGGACAGGGCAATCAGCCC.

About this clone: Read sequence stops 3 residues before the CDR3 end, and the germline J gene provides the missing end. The rearrangement joins TRBV7-8 to TRBJ2-3; 14 bases match TRBD2. This CDR3 comprises 18 residues. Germline V gene data show CDR1 as SGHVS and CDR2 as FQNEAQ. V lost 1 base and J lost 7; bases outside the gene matches: 10. The CDR3 sequence: CASSLGPGLAGAFNTQYF. The sequenced CDR3 bases are TGTGCCAGCAGCTTAGGTCCGGGACTAGCGGGAGCCTTCAATACG.

Remarks on this clone: The CDR3 extends 3 residues past the end of the read, so its final part is completed from the germline J gene. V and J are TRBV29-1 and TRBJ2-7; TRBD1 matches 8 bases. J was trimmed by 4 bases and V by 4 bases; bases with no gene match: 9. The CDR3 sequence is 14 residues long. Looked up from germline, CDR1 is SQVTM and CDR2 is ANQGSEA. CDR3 DNA, as far as it was read: TGCAGCGTTGTGGGACAGGCAGGGGGTTACGAG. It specifies CSVVGQAGGYE. The full CDR3 sequence reads CSVVGQAGGYEQYF.

On this clone: The missing CDR3 end, 3 residues past where the read stops, is filled in from the germline J gene. This chain links TRBV5-6 with TRBJ1-2; D remains unclear. The V end lost 2 bases, the J end lost 5 bases, and 10 bases lay between the germline ends. Germline V gives CDR1 SGHDT, CDR2 YYEEEE. This CDR3 has 13 residues. CDR3 bases read: TGTGCCAGCAGCTTAGGCAGGAAATATGGC. This sequence encodes CASSLGRKYG. The full CDR3 sequence reads CASSLGRKYGYTF.

In regard to this clone: With the read ending 3 residues before the CDR3 end, the germline J gene is used to fill in that end. V and J are TRBV19 and TRBJ2-1; 11 nucleotides align to TRBD2. The CDR3 extends over 15 amino acids. CDR1 and CDR2 (germline): LNHDA, SQIVND (reference sequence). V trimming: 7 bases; J trimming: 9 bases; junction bases outside the gene matches: 11. CDR3 sequence: CASTSSSGGASEQFF. The DNA read from the CDR3 is TGTGCCAGTACGTCCAGTAGCGGGGGGGCCAGTGAG.

As regards this clone: The read is 3 residues too short to cover the CDR3 end, so that end is filled in from the germline J gene. The chain is built from TRBV19 and TRBJ1-1, with D perhaps matching TRBD1 (6 bases). The CDR3 is made up of 16 amino acids. CDR1 is LNHDA and CDR2 is SQIVND in the germline V gene (reference sequence). Trimming pared 3 bases from V and 0 bases from J, leaving 14 bases between. The DNA read from the CDR3 is TGTGCCAGTAGTATGACCAGGCGGACAGTGAACACTGAA. This codes for CASSMTRRTVNTE. From start to end, the CDR3 is CASSMTRRTVNTEAFF.

A word on this clone: The CDR3 extends 3 residues past the end of the read, so its final part is completed from the germline J gene. This sequence joins TRBV7-6 and TRBJ1-1; D remains unclear. This CDR3 spans 15 amino acids. Germline CDR1 reads SGHVS; CDR2 reads FNYEAQ. Trimming removed 5 bases at V and 4 bases at J, with 17 bases between. CDR3 DNA (partial): TGTGCCAGCAGCCTTACCCCAGGTTCGACCACTGAA. Protein sequence: CASSLTPGSTTE. The full CDR3 reads CASSLTPGSTTEAFF.